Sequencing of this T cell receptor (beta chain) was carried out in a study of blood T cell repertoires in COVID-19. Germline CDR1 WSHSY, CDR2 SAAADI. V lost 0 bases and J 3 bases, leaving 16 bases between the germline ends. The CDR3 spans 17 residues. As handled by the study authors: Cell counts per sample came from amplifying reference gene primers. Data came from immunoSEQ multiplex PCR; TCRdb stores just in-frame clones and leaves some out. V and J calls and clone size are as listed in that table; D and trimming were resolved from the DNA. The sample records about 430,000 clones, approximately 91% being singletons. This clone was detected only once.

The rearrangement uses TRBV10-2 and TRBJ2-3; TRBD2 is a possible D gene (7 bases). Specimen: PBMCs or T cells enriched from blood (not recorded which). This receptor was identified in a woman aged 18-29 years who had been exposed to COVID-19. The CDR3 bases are TGCGCCAGCAGTGAGTCGCGGGAGAGGCAGGGGACAGATACGCAGTATTTT. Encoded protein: CASSESRERQGTDTQYF.